The following is a T cell receptor beta chain sequence with its context. The entry originates in a study of shared clonotypes between healthy human individuals. Using immunoSEQ multiplex PCR, the repertoire was profiled, and TCRdb retains in-frame clones only, with some absent. Here the sample spans 2,100,000 or so clones, more than 90% being singletons. The CDR3 loop spans 14 amino acids. The V gene end was trimmed by 2 bases and the J gene end by 5 bases; junction bases not matched to a gene: 4. Per germline, CDR1 SGDLS and CDR2 YYNGEE. This chain links TRBV9 with TRBJ1-1; 9 nucleotides agree with TRBD1. This TCR was sampled from a man in his late teens or twenties in good health. Sequenced material: naive CD4+ T cells sorted from blood. Subset here: CD45RA+ positively selected. CDR3 region: CASSVGQGLTEAFF. The CDR3 DNA sequence: TGTGCCAGCAGCGTCGGACAGGGGTTGACTGAAGCTTTCTTT.